The subject of this entry is one T cell receptor beta chain. The sample originates from a study of blood T cell repertoires in COVID-19. Study summary: Nucleic acid was either cDNA or gDNA, and it came from T cells, B-cell-depleted T cells, or PBMCs.

The CDR3 runs to 16 residues. Germline V CDR1 and CDR2: SGHRS, YFSETQ. Trimming cost V 8 bases and J 0 bases, with 20 bases left between them. The data were produced by immunoSEQ multiplex PCR, yet TCRdb's version contains in-frame clones alone and is incomplete. The sample shows fewer than 450,000 clones, approximately 88% of them seen only once. The specimen sequenced was peripheral blood. The chain carries TRBV5-1 and TRBJ1-1; D is unresolved. The clonotype was recovered from a woman in her 50s with COVID-19, enrolled during active disease. The CDR3 spells CASKPREPSVNTEAFF. In nucleotides, the CDR3 is TGCGCCAGTAAGCCTCGAGAGCCGAGTGTGAACACTGAAGCTTTCTTT.